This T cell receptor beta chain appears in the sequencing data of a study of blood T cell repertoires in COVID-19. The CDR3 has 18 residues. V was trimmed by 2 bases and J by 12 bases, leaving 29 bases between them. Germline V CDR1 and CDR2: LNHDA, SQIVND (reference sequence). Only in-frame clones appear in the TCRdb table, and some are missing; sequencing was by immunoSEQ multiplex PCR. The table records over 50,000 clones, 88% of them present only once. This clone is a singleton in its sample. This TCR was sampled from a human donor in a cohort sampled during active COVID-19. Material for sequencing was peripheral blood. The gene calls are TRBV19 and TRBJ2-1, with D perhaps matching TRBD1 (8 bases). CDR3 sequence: CASSILGVGGDIGQGQFF. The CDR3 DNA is TGTGCCAGTAGTATATTAGGCGTGGGAGGGGACATCGGACAGGGGCAGTTCTTC.